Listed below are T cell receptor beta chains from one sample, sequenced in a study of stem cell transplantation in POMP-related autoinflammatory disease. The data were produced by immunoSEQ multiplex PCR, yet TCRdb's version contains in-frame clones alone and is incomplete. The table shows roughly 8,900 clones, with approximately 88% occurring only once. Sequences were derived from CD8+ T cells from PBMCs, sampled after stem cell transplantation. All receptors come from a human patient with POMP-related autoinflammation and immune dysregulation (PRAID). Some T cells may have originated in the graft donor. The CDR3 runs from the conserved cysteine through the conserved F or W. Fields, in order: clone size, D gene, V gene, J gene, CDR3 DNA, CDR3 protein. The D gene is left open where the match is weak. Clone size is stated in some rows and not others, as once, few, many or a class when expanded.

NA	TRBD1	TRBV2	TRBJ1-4	TGTGCCTCCCAAAGACAGGGAGGAAATGAAAAACTGTTTTTT	CASQRQGGNEKLFF
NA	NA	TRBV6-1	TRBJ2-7	TGTGCCAGCAGTGAAGCGGGTCTGCGGGGCCCAGCCGAGCAGTACTTC	CASSEAGLRGPAEQYF
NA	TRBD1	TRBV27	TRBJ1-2	TGTGCCAGCAGTCCGCGAGGACAGGACTATGGCTACACCTTC	CASSPRGQDYGYTF
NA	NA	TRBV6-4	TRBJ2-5	TGTGCCAGCAGTGGAGGGGGAGGTGAGACCCAGTACTTC	CASSGGGGETQYF
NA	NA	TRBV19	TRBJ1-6	TGTGCCAGTAGTGAGGAGCCCGGGGGCGGTACCCGTTATAATTCACCCCTCCACTTT	CASSEEPGGGTRYNSPLHF
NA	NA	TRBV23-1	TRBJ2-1	TGCGCCAGCCTAACGGACGGAAGCAATGAGCAGTTCTTC	CASLTDGSNEQFF
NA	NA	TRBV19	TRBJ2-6	TGTGCCAGTAGTCCCTCCGACACACTGAGTTCCTGGGGGGCCAACGTCCTGACTTTC	CASSPSDTLSSWGANVLTF
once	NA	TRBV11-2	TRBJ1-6	TGTGCCAGCAGCCCCGCCCCCTTAGATAATTCACCCCTCCACTTT	CASSPAPLDNSPLHF
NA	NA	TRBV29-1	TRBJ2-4	TGCAGCGTTGAAGATAGGACAATACAAAGCATTCAGTACTTC	CSVEDRTIQSIQYF
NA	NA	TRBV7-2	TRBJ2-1	TGTGCCAGCAGCTTAGGGGCCGATTACAATGAGCAGTTCTTC	CASSLGADYNEQFF
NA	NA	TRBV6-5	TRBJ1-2	TGTGCCAGCAGTTACTCGGGGGCAGGTCCAAACTATGGCTACACCTTC	CASSYSGAGPNYGYTF
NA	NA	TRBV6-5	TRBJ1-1	TGTGCCAGCAGTTCCGGGAGCACTGAAGCTTTCTTT	CASSSGSTEAFF
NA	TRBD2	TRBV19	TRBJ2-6	TGTGCCAGTAGCCCGTACGGGGGGACTGGGGCCAACGTCCTGACTTTC	CASSPYGGTGANVLTF
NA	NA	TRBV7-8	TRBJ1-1	TGTGCCAGCAGCCGTGGAGATATGCGGGAAGCTTTCTTT	CASSRGDMREAFF
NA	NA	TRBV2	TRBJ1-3	TGTGCCAGCACAGAATCCCCCGTCTCGGGTGGAAACACCATATATTTT	CASTESPVSGGNTIYF
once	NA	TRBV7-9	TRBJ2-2	TGTGCCAGCCCCTACCCCGAGAACACCGGGGAGCTGTTTTTT	CASPYPENTGELFF
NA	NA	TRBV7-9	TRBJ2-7	TGTGCCAGCAGCTCTTTTACAGACAGCCCCTACGAGCAGTACTTC	CASSSFTDSPYEQYF
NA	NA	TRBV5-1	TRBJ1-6	TGCGCCAGCAGCTTTTTGGGGAACCCTACCGGCTCACCCCTCCACTTT	CASSFLGNPTGSPLHF
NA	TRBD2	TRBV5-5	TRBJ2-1	TGTGCCAGCAGCTTGGTGCCAGCGGGGGGGCGGAGTGAGCAGTTCTTC	CASSLVPAGGRSEQFF
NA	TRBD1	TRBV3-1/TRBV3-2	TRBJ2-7	TGTGCCAGCAGCCCTTCGACAGGGGCACCTTACGAGCAGTACTTC	CASSPSTGAPYEQYF
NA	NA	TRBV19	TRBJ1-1	TGTGCCAGCTCTCTCCAGTTAGGTGTGAACACTGAAGCTTTCTTT	CASSLQLGVNTEAFF